A single sample gave rise to the 29 T cell receptor beta chains below, sequenced in a study of T-cell reconstitution after alpha-beta-depleted transplantation in children. During its preparation, the TCRbeta library received unique molecular identifiers. TCRdb recomputed calls from the PCR reads with MiXCR, one row per CDR3 protein. The data show 490,000 or so distinct CDR3 sequences, roughly an eighth seen once. This specimen consisted of PBMCs from the stem cell graft donor, obtained from the stem cell graft. These TCRs come from a human donor who donated a stem cell graft to a child with combined immunodeficiency.

This chain connects TRBV18 to TRBJ2-7; D is ambiguous. V dropped 2 bases and J dropped 2 bases, with 13 bases sitting between them. Germline V gives CDR1 KGHSH, CDR2 LQKENI. The CDR3 has 15 residues. CDR3 loop: CASSPKDFPPYEQYF. CDR3 in DNA: TGTGCCAGCTCACCAAAAGACTTTCCTCCCTACGAGCAGTACTTC.

This clonotype was recorded at least ten times. The V gene is TRBV5-1, the J gene TRBJ2-7, with 8 nucleotides matching TRBD1. The CDR3 extends over 14 amino acids. The germline V gene has CDR1 SGHRS and CDR2 YFSETQ. V shed 2 bases, J shed 6 bases, and the junction held 7 bases outside the gene matches. The CDR3 region is CASSLGTGVSEQYF. The CDR3 bases are TGCGCCAGCAGCTTAGGGACAGGAGTCTCCGAGCAGTACTTC.

This clonotype was observed a few times. The CDR3 region has the DNA TGCAGTGCTAGAGATCGGGCCGGCGGCGGCAATCAGCCCCAGCATTTT. Amino acids: CSARDRAGGGNQPQHF. The V gene is TRBV20-1, the J gene TRBJ1-5; D call uncertain. CDR3 size: 16 residues. Germline CDR1 and CDR2: DFQATT and SNEGSKA (reference sequence). V was pared by 0 bases and J by 2 bases, with 14 bases between.

The chain joins TRBV9 to TRBJ2-7, with a tentative D call TRBD2 (6 bases). V lost 4 bases to trimming and J lost 3 bases, with 17 bases between them. CDR1 and CDR2 (germline): SGDLS, YYNGEE. The CDR3 sequence is 15 residues long. CDR3 nucleotides: TGTGCCAGCAGCCCGCGGGGCACCGTCGACTACGAGCAGTACTTC. The encoded protein is CASSPRGTVDYEQYF.

A few counts support this clonotype. This chain joins TRBV21-1 and TRBJ2-7; the DNA was not compared with TRBD1, the D call given in the table. TRBV21-1 is flagged as a pseudogene. There are 16 residues in the CDR3. CDR3: CASSKAATGGSYEQYF. As DNA, the CDR3 is TGTGCCAGCAGCAAAGCCGCGACAGGGGGCTCCTACGAGCAGTACTTC.

Of note for this clonotype: A much bigger clone sits one base away, suggesting this may be a read error. The rearrangement joins TRBV9 to TRBJ2-3; 7 bases fit TRBD2. Germline CDR1 reads SGDLS; CDR2 reads YYNGEE. The CDR3 has 14 amino acids. CDR3 DNA: TGTGCCAGCAGCTTCCTAGCGGACACAGATACGCGGTATTTT. Its protein is CASSFLADTDTRYF.

This clonotype has more than one count but fewer than ten. The chain employs TRBV7-2 and TRBJ2-7; no definite D call. CDR1 is SGHTA and CDR2 is FQGNSA in the germline V gene. With 4 bases removed from V and 0 bases from J, the gap between germline ends came to 7 bases. This CDR3 contains 13 residues. Written as DNA, the CDR3 is TGTGCCAGCAGCTCCCCAAACTCCTACGAGCAGTACTTC. Its translation: CASSSPNSYEQYF.

The chain joins TRBV14 to TRBJ1-1; the D gene is possibly TRBD1 (5 bases). Trimming removed 4 bases at V and 4 bases at J, with 16 bases between. Germline V gene lookup returns CDR1 SGHDN and CDR2 FVKESK. The CDR3 is made up of 15 amino acids. The CDR3 nucleotides read TGTGCCAGCAGCCCGACTAGGGGTTTCGGCACTGAAGCTTTCTTT. Amino acid sequence: CASSPTRGFGTEAFF.

The chain uses TRBV3-1 and TRBJ2-5, with TRBD2 as a possible D gene (5 bases). The CDR3 has 13 residues. Trimming took off 4 bases at V and 5 bases at J, with 11 bases between the two ends. Germline lookup yields CDR1 LGHDT and CDR2 YNNKEL (reference sequence). CDR3 in DNA: TGTGCCAGCAGCCTAGGGAGAGATGAGACCCAGTACTTC. Amino acids: CASSLGRDETQYF.

The rearrangement uses TRBV12-3 or TRBV12-4 and TRBJ1-2; unclear D gene. Trimming took 3 bases from V and 4 from J, leaving 6 bases between them. The CDR3 runs 12 residues. The CDR3 bases are TGTGCCAGCAGTTTTGACCCCTATGGCTACACCTTC. Amino acids: CASSFDPYGYTF.

This clonotype has ten or more counts. The CDR3 nucleotides read TGTGCCAGCAGCCCTGGCGGAAGGTACGAGCAGTACTTC. Translated, it gives CASSPGGRYEQYF. The chain recombines TRBV6-6 with TRBJ2-7; D is undetermined. This CDR3 contains 13 residues. The V gene's germline CDR1 is MNHNY and CDR2 SVGAGI (reference sequence). Trimming removed 6 bases at V and 4 bases at J, with 13 bases between.

This clonotype appeared a few times. This chain uses TRBV9 with TRBJ2-5; D might be TRBD2 (5 bases). Germline V gives CDR1 SGDLS, CDR2 YYNGEE. CDR3 size: 14 residues. The V gene lost 0 bases and the J gene lost 1 base, with 7 bases spanning the gap. The CDR3 DNA follows: TGTGCCAGCAGCGTAGCCAGCGGCCAAGAGACCCAGTACTTC. This codes for CASSVASGQETQYF.

This clonotype was seen at least ten times. The chain couples TRBV12-3 or TRBV12-4 to TRBJ2-1; no clear D. The ends were cut back, 6 bases at V and 5 bases at J, with 14 bases in the middle. This CDR3 spans 14 amino acids. CDR3 nucleotide sequence: TGTGCCAGCAGCCACCAACTCACAAACAATGAGCAGTTCTTC. The encoded protein is CASSHQLTNNEQFF.

This chain uses TRBV29-1 with TRBJ2-5; 10 nucleotides align to TRBD1. V was pared by 6 bases and J by 2 bases, with 3 bases of the junction left unmatched. From germline, CDR1 is SQVTM and CDR2 ANQGSEA. CDR3 size: 13 residues. The CDR3, as DNA: TGCAGCGTGGGACAGGGGAGGCAAGAGACCCAGTACTTC. It yields the protein CSVGQGRQETQYF. The full variable domain, rest sourced from reference TRBV29-1 and TRBJ2-5, is SAVISQKPSRDICQRGTSLTIQCQVDSQVTMMFWYRQQPGQSLTLIATANQGSEATYESGFVIDKFPISRPNLTFSTLTVSNMSPEDSSIYLCSVGQGRQETQYFGPGTRLLVL.

The chain recombines TRBV11-2 with TRBJ2-7, with 9 positions matching TRBD2. The V gene's germline CDR1 is SGHAT and CDR2 FQNNGV. This CDR3 is built from 16 residues. V lost 4 bases to trimming and J lost 1 base; unmatched junction nucleotides: 8. Here the CDR3 reads CASSSMASGVSYEQYF. In DNA form, the CDR3 reads TGTGCCAGCAGCTCCATGGCTAGCGGGGTATCCTACGAGCAGTACTTC. The whole variable domain, remainder taken from reference TRBV11-2 and TRBJ2-7, is EAGVAQSPRYKIIEKRQSVAFWCNPISGHATLYWYQQILGQGPKLLIQFQNNGVVDDSQLPKDRFSAERLKGVDSTLKIQPAKLEDSAVYLCASSSMASGVSYEQYFGPGTRLTVT.

This clonotype was seen more than once but under ten times. The rearrangement joins TRBV7-2 to TRBJ1-2; no clear D gene. V dropped 0 bases and J dropped 2 bases, with 13 bases sitting between them. This CDR3 has 16 residues. Germline V CDR1 and CDR2: SGHTA, FQGNSA. CDR3 bases: TGTGCCAGCAGCTTAGCTGGGTTCAACTTCAACTATGGCTACACCTTC. It codes for CASSLAGFNFNYGYTF.

Many counts were recorded for this clonotype. This sequence joins TRBV2 and TRBJ2-7; 9 positions match TRBD2. Trimming at V came to 6 bases and at J to 4 bases, leaving 1 base not matched to a gene. Germline V gene lookup returns CDR1 SNHLY and CDR2 FYNNEI. This CDR3 contains 12 residues. This CDR3 reads CASRTSGYEQYF. CDR3 DNA sequence: TGTGCCAGCAGGACTAGCGGATACGAGCAGTACTTC.

This clonotype showed up just a few times. The J gene is TRBJ2-7, the V gene TRBV7-9; possibly TRBD2 for D (5 bases). This CDR3 region has 14 residues. Per the germline V gene, CDR1 is SEHNR and CDR2 is FQNEAQ (reference sequence). Between the trimmed V and J ends, which lost 6 bases and 0 bases, there was a span of 12 bases. CDR3 amino acids: CASRATRNSYEQYF. The CDR3 bases are TGTGCCAGCAGGGCTACTAGAAACTCCTACGAGCAGTACTTC.

This clonotype was observed at least ten times. The chain is built from TRBV24-1 and TRBJ1-1; 7 bases line up with TRBD1. CDR1 and CDR2 from the germline V gene are KGHDR and SFDVKD. V lost 2 bases to trimming and J lost 1 base; unmatched junction nucleotides: 9. The CDR3 sequence is 17 residues long. The CDR3 sequence is CATSDSTGDLKNTEAFF. The DNA for the CDR3 is TGTGCCACCAGTGATTCTACAGGGGACCTAAAGAACACTGAAGCTTTCTTT.

The V and J genes are TRBV6-2 or TRBV6-3 and TRBJ1-1; TRBD1 matches at 7 bases. CDR1 MNHEY and CDR2 SVGEGT come from the germline V gene. J gave up 5 bases and V 3 bases, and 9 bases lay outside the gene matches. This CDR3 spans 15 amino acids. In nucleotides, the CDR3 is TGTGCCAGCAGTTATGGGAGGGGGCGAGGGACTGAAGCTTTCTTT. Amino acid sequence: CASSYGRGRGTEAFF.

This clonotype was recorded a few times. The chain couples TRBV4-3 to TRBJ2-1; 10 bases agree with TRBD2. This CDR3 has 15 amino acids. Germline V gives CDR1 LGHNA, CDR2 YSLEER. The ends lost 1 base at V and 8 bases at J; junction bases unmatched: 5. The CDR3 DNA reads as TGCGCCAGCAGCCAAGGTACTAGCGGGAACTATGAGCAGTTCTTC. Protein product: CASSQGTSGNYEQFF.

The table lists this clonotype with many counts. The V gene is TRBV12-3 or TRBV12-4, the J gene TRBJ1-1; D is ambiguous. This CDR3 comprises 12 residues. V lost 6 bases and J lost 10, with 15 bases in between. CDR3 in amino acids: CASSPPRWGAFF. CDR3 coding DNA: TGTGCCAGCAGCCCTCCGAGGTGGGGAGCTTTCTTT.

This clonotype has only a few counts. This chain uses TRBV2 with TRBJ2-5, with D possibly matching TRBD2 (6 bases). Germline V gene sequence: CDR1 SNHLY, CDR2 FYNNEI. The CDR3 runs 15 residues. The germline V and J ends were trimmed by 4 bases and 1 base, with 13 bases remaining between them. CDR3 amino acids: CASSGARDFQETQYF. The DNA for the CDR3 is TGTGCCAGCAGTGGGGCTCGGGACTTCCAAGAGACCCAGTACTTC.

The chain carries TRBV4-3 and TRBJ2-7; 9 bases match TRBD2. The CDR3 runs 16 residues. J was trimmed by 7 bases and V by 1 base; bases with no gene match: 11. CDR1 and CDR2 from the germline V gene are LGHNA and YSLEER. The DNA for the CDR3 is TGCGCCAGCAGCCAAGCTTCTATGGCGGGAGGGTTTGAGCAGTACTTC. Amino acid sequence: CASSQASMAGGFEQYF.

The chain is built from TRBV4-3 and TRBJ2-2; D not certain. The ends were cut back, 1 base at V and 1 base at J, with 7 bases in the middle. The germline V gene encodes CDR1 LGHNA and CDR2 YSLEER. CDR3 length: 15 residues. The CDR3 protein is CASSQVWGNTGELFF. DNA of the CDR3: TGCGCCAGCAGCCAAGTGTGGGGGAACACCGGGGAGCTGTTTTTT.

This clonotype was seen more than once but under ten times. The rearrangement uses TRBV24-1 and TRBJ2-1, with no clear D. This CDR3 is 13 amino acids long. The V end was cut by 1 base, the J end by 7 bases, with 7 bases between. Looked up from germline, CDR1 is KGHDR and CDR2 is SFDVKD. The CDR3 DNA reads TGTGCCACCAGTGATTTCGCCAATAATGAGCAGTTCTTC. Translation gives CATSDFANNEQFF.

CDR3 sequence (DNA): TGCGCCAGCAGCTTGCTGGGGGGGCCGGGAGAGACCCAGTACTTC. Translating it yields CASSLLGGPGETQYF. The chain employs TRBV5-1 and TRBJ2-5; a weak D match, TRBD2 (7 bases). CDR1 is SGHRS, CDR2 YFSETQ, per germline. CDR3 length equals 15 residues. Trimming removed 1 base at V and 4 bases at J, with 14 bases between.

This clonotype occurred a few times. This rearrangement joins TRBV25-1 to TRBJ1-5; D ambiguous. CDR1 is MGHDK and CDR2 is SYGVNS in the germline V gene. The CDR3 spans 13 residues. The germline V and J ends were trimmed by 4 bases and 4 bases, with 8 bases remaining between them. In DNA, the CDR3 is TGTGCCAGCAGTGCCATAGCAAATCAGCCCCAGCATTTT. Protein product: CASSAIANQPQHF.

A few counts support this clonotype. This CDR3 reads CASSPGPPNNEQFF. Written as DNA, the CDR3 is TGTGCCAGCAGCCCGGGACCCCCAAACAATGAGCAGTTCTTC. This chain joins TRBV5-5 and TRBJ2-1, with D perhaps being TRBD1 or TRBD2 (5 bases each). The V end was cut by 4 bases, the J end by 5 bases, with 13 bases between. CDR3 length equals 14 residues. Germline assignment: CDR1 SGHKS and CDR2 YYEKEE (reference sequence).